This T cell receptor (beta chain) was sequenced in a study of blood T cell repertoires in COVID-19. Study overall: T cells, B-cell-depleted T cells, or PBMCs supplied cDNA or gDNA.

Sequenced by immunoSEQ multiplex PCR; TCRdb stores in-frame clones only, minus some. Among 60,000 to 95,000 clones listed, 91% were seen once. This clonotype originated in a human donor in a cohort sampled during active COVID-19. The material sequenced was peripheral blood.

The CDR3 loop reads CASSLSTSGGYNEQFF. The CDR3 nucleotides are TGTGCCAGCAGCTTATCCACTAGCGGGGGTTACAATGAGCAGTTCTTC. The rearrangement joins TRBV7-8 to TRBJ2-1; 11 positions match TRBD2. Trimming removed 2 bases from V and 4 bases from J; junction bases left unmatched: 4. Germline V gives CDR1 SGHVS, CDR2 FQNEAQ. This CDR3 is built from 16 residues. The full variable domain, rest sourced from reference TRBV7-8 and TRBJ2-1, is GAGVSQSPRYKVAKRGQDVALRCDPISGHVSLFWYQQALGQGPEFLTYFQNEAQLDKSGLPSDRFFAERPEGSVSTLKIQRTQQEDSAVYLCASSLSTSGGYNEQFFGPGTRLTVL.